A single sample gave rise to the 24 T cell receptor beta chains below, sequenced in a study of cytomegalovirus exposure and HLA in healthy donors. Both 60 Vbeta primers and 13 Jbeta primers went into the PCR. Repertoires were generated with immunoSEQ multiplex PCR, while TCRdb's copy carries only in-frame clones and drops some. The table shows about 160,000 clones, with approximately 79% occurring only once. The sample consisted of PBMCs. The receptors stem from a man aged 35-49 years in good health and CMV-seropositive.

This clone has a handful of counts. This chain links TRBV11-1 with TRBJ1-1; 7 nucleotides agree with TRBD1. V lost 3 bases to trimming and J lost 0 bases; unmatched junction nucleotides: 4. Germline lookup yields CDR1 SGHAT and CDR2 FQDESV (reference sequence). The CDR3 consists of 15 residues. The CDR3 DNA sequence: TGTGCCAGCAGCTTGGGACAGCTCTTGAACACTGAAGCTTTCTTT. As protein: CASSLGQLLNTEAFF.

The V and J genes are TRBV10-3 and TRBJ1-2; D is undetermined. V was cut by 10 bases and J by 2 bases, with 11 bases left in between. CDR3 size: 12 residues. CDR1 and CDR2 (germline): ENHRY, SYGVKD. The CDR3 is CATSTENYGYTF. CDR3 in DNA: TGTGCCACTTCGACGGAGAACTATGGCTACACCTTC.

This clone has more than one count but fewer than ten. This chain joins TRBV18 and TRBJ1-3, with D uncertain. The germline V gene encodes CDR1 KGHSH and CDR2 LQKENI. The CDR3 runs 17 residues. V lost 0 bases, J lost 0 bases, and 12 bases lay in between. The CDR3 coding sequence is TGTGCCAGCTCACCACCGGTGAGAGACAACTCTGGAAACACCATATATTTT. Protein sequence: CASSPPVRDNSGNTIYF.

There are a few counts of this clone. The J gene is TRBJ1-3, the V gene TRBV7-9; D remains ambiguous. Germline CDR1 is SEHNR and CDR2 is FQNEAQ (reference sequence). The V end was cut by 1 base, the J end by 2 bases, with 12 bases between. The CDR3 consists of 16 residues. This CDR3 reads CASSLGFRVPGNTIYF. In DNA, the CDR3 is TGTGCCAGCAGCTTAGGGTTCCGGGTACCTGGAAACACCATATATTTT.

The rearrangement links TRBV18 to TRBJ1-6; D remains unclear. This CDR3 region has 14 residues. V was pared by 4 bases and J by 7 bases, with 11 bases between. CDR1 KGHSH and CDR2 LQKENI come from the germline V gene. The CDR3 spells CASSLSRGNSPLHF. For the CDR3, the DNA is TGTGCCAGCTCACTTTCCCGCGGGAATTCACCCCTCCACTTT.

This clone was observed a few times. This chain connects TRBV6-1 to TRBJ2-7; no clear D. V lost 7 bases, J lost 5 bases, and 9 bases lay in between. The CDR3 has 11 residues. Per germline, CDR1 MNHNS and CDR2 SASEGT. In DNA form, the CDR3 reads TGTGCCAGCACGGGTACGGACGAGCAGTACTTC. It encodes CASTGTDEQYF.

This clone occurred a few times. The CDR3, as DNA: TGTGCCAGCAGTCCGCGGGACAGAGTCTACGAGCAGTACTTC. This translates into CASSPRDRVYEQYF. The rearrangement links TRBV6-5 to TRBJ2-7; D is possibly TRBD1 (7 bases). Germline V gene data show CDR1 as MNHEY and CDR2 as SVGAGI. Trimming stripped 5 bases from V and 3 bases from J, with 14 bases between. CDR3 length: 14 amino acids.

This clone was counted once. The genes are TRBV19 and TRBJ2-7, with a possible D match to TRBD2 (5 bases). The germline V and J ends were trimmed by 4 bases and 2 bases, with 12 bases remaining between them. Germline V gives CDR1 LNHDA, CDR2 SQIVND (reference sequence). CDR3 length: 14 amino acids. This CDR3 reads CASSTLPGTYEQYF. CDR3 bases: TGTGCCAGTAGTACCTTGCCGGGGACCTACGAGCAGTACTTC.

CDR3 region: CASRKGGGTGIVGELFF. The CDR3 DNA reads as TGTGCCAGCAGGAAAGGCGGTGGGACAGGGATAGTCGGGGAGCTGTTTTTT. V gene TRBV9 combines with J gene TRBJ2-2; TRBD1 matches 9 bases. The V segment lost 5 bases and the J segment 7 bases; nucleotides outside the gene matches: 15. CDR3 length: 17 residues. Germline values: CDR1 SGDLS, CDR2 YYNGEE. Variable domain in full (rest from reference TRBV9 and TRBJ2-2): DSGVTQTPKHLITATGQRVTLRCSPRSGDLSVYWYQQSLDQGLQFLIQYYNGEERAKGNILERFSAQQFPDLHSELNLSSLELGDSALYFCASRKGGGTGIVGELFFGEGSRLTVL.

Comments on this clone: An end of the junction does not agree with germline; a read error may underlie this. The chain combines TRBV5-1 with TRBJ2-5, with a tentative D call TRBD1 (5 bases). CDR3 size: 14 residues. In germline, CDR1 is SGHRS, CDR2 YFSETQ. Here the CDR3 DNA reads TGCGCCAGCAGCCCCAAGATGGGGCTAGAGGCCCAGTACTTC. Translating gives CASSPKMGLEAQYF.

The gene calls are TRBV10-3 and TRBJ2-2, with unresolved D. The V gene lost 6 bases and the J gene lost 1 base, with 12 bases spanning the gap. The CDR3 has 15 residues. The germline CDR1 and CDR2 sequences are ENHRY and SYGVKD. CDR3 residues: CAIRSERLNTGELFF. The CDR3 DNA follows: TGTGCCATCAGGTCCGAACGACTGAACACCGGGGAGCTGTTTTTT.

The chain has TRBV6-6 and TRBJ2-5; 10 bases are a match to TRBD2. From germline, CDR1 is MNHNY and CDR2 SVGAGI (reference sequence). This CDR3 is built from 16 residues. V dropped 2 bases and J dropped 4; count of bases not matched to a gene: 7. CDR3 nucleotides: TGTGCCAGCAGTTACGGGCCAGCGGGGGGGGTAGAGACCCAGTACTTC. Translating gives CASSYGPAGGVETQYF.

As for this clone: The junction shows a germline mismatch at one end, possibly a read error. The same CDR3 can be traced to other DNA sequences in this sample. V gene TRBV9 combines with J gene TRBJ1-2; D might be TRBD1 (6 bases). Germline-derived CDR1 and CDR2 are SGDLS and YYNGEE. CDR3 size: 15 residues. The CDR3 sequence: CASSAVGQGRAGYTF. The CDR3 DNA reads TGCGCCAGCAGCGCCGTGGGGCAGGGGCGTGCTGGCTACACCTTC.

This clone was picked up a small number of times. CDR3 sequence: CSVERISDEQFF. In DNA, the CDR3 is TGCAGCGTTGAAAGGATCAGCGATGAGCAGTTCTTC. This chain uses TRBV29-1 with TRBJ2-1; the D is unclear. The V gene lost 2 bases and the J gene lost 8 bases, with 10 bases spanning the gap. The CDR3 is 12 residues long. The germline V gene has CDR1 SQVTM and CDR2 ANQGSEA.

The rearrangement uses TRBV5-4 and TRBJ2-7; 10 bases are shared with TRBD2. CDR3 length equals 15 residues. Germline V lookup: CDR1 SGHNT, CDR2 YYREEE (reference sequence). The trim removed 0 bases at V and 5 bases at J, leaving 5 bases unmatched. CDR3 nucleotide sequence: TGTGCCAGCAGCTTGGGTGAGCGGGGGGGAAACGAGCAGTACTTC. It is translated as CASSLGERGGNEQYF.

The chain has TRBV27 and TRBJ2-2, with TRBD1 as a possible D gene (5 bases). The CDR3 is 16 amino acids. Germline V gives CDR1 MNHEY, CDR2 SMNVEV (reference sequence). V lost 7 bases and J lost 3, with 18 bases in between. As DNA, the CDR3 is TGTGCCAGCACCTCCCTACCTCGACAGTACACCGGGGAGCTGTTTTTT. Its protein is CASTSLPRQYTGELFF.

This clone was seen only a few times. Mismatch with germline at one junction end may stem from a read error. The V call is TRBV5-1, the J call TRBJ2-5; no reliable D call. CDR1 SGHRS and CDR2 YFSETQ come from the germline V gene. This CDR3 region has 11 residues. The CDR3 reads CASSLGKTQYF. CDR3 in DNA: TGTGCCAGCAGCTTGGGTAAGACCCAGTACTTC.

The chain is built from TRBV7-6 and TRBJ2-7; perhaps TRBD2 as D (7 bases). This CDR3 comprises 15 residues. Germline V gene lookup returns CDR1 SGHVS and CDR2 FNYEAQ. V lost 5 bases and J 0 bases, leaving 14 bases between the germline ends. CDR3 sequence reads: CASSQRDISSYEQYF. The CDR3 coding sequence is TGTGCCAGCAGCCAGCGGGACATCAGCTCCTACGAGCAGTACTTC.

The chain carries TRBV5-8 and TRBJ1-2; 9 positions agree with TRBD1. With 4 bases clipped from V and 7 bases from J, the junction kept 8 bases outside the gene matches. This CDR3 has 14 residues. The germline CDR1 and CDR2 sequences are SGHTS and YDEGEE. In DNA form, the CDR3 reads TGTGCCAGCAGCGGTACAGGGGGCTGGGGTGGCTACACCTTC. Its translation is CASSGTGGWGGYTF.

V and J are TRBV13 and TRBJ1-6; D perhaps matches TRBD1 (6 bases). V dropped 4 bases and J dropped 5 bases, with 9 bases sitting between them. The CDR3 covers 14 residues. Germline V gene sequence: CDR1 PRHDT, CDR2 FYEKMQ (reference sequence). This CDR3 is CASSSRDNNSPLHF. The CDR3 DNA reads as TGTGCCAGCAGCTCCCGGGACAATAATTCACCCCTCCACTTT.

This clone was seen only a few times. The chain couples TRBV27 to TRBJ1-1; D not certain. Between the trimmed V and J ends, which lost 6 bases and 1 base, there was a span of 9 bases. CDR1 is MNHEY, CDR2 SMNVEV, per germline (reference sequence). This CDR3 is built from 13 residues. CDR3 residues: CASRRSGNTEAFF. The CDR3 bases are TGTGCCAGCAGACGATCCGGGAACACTGAAGCTTTCTTT.

This clone has just one count. At the DNA level, this CDR3 is encoded by other sequences in the same sample as well. The chain recombines TRBV19 with TRBJ2-7; D is undetermined. There are 12 residues in the CDR3. Trimming removed 6 bases from V and 3 bases from J, with 9 bases in between. Germline lookup yields CDR1 LNHDA and CDR2 SQIVND (reference sequence). CDR3 in DNA: TGTGCCAGTAGCAGTGCCGACTACGAGCAGTACTTC. Its translation is CASSSADYEQYF.

This sequence joins TRBV7-3 and TRBJ2-3; tentatively, D is TRBD2 (7 bases). Germline lookup yields CDR1 SGHTA and CDR2 FQGTGA. Deletions cut 1 base from V and 4 bases from J, with 18 bases between. This CDR3 is 17 amino acids long. CDR3 sequence: CASSLKGGGVGADTQYF. The DNA of the CDR3 is TGTGCCAGCAGCTTAAAAGGGGGAGGGGTAGGGGCAGATACGCAGTATTTT.

This clone occurred a few times. The chain employs TRBV25-1 and TRBJ1-6; 8 bases fit TRBD1. Germline V CDR1 and CDR2: MGHDK, SYGVNS. This CDR3 is 18 amino acids long. V was clipped by 5 bases and J by 9 bases; unmatched bases: 18. The CDR3 loop is CASSNRGGQGVRGSPLHF. Here the CDR3 DNA reads TGTGCCAGCAGTAACCGGGGAGGACAGGGCGTCCGAGGTTCACCCCTCCACTTT.